This T cell receptor (beta chain) was captured by sequencing in a study of blood T cell repertoires in COVID-19. As for the study in general: The samples span acute and convalescent COVID-19 from the United States, Italy and Spain. Sample material is recorded as cDNA or gDNA derived from T cells, B-cell-depleted T cells, or PBMCs.

Per the original methods: Cell counts per sample came from amplifying reference gene primers. The repertoire was sequenced with immunoSEQ multiplex PCR; TCRdb's copy has only in-frame clones and lacks some. V and J calls and clone size are given by that table; D and trimming were obtained from the DNA. The table lists about 190,000 clones, 75% to 90% of them singletons, with roughly 2.2% in the top ten. CDR3 length equals 15 residues. V lost 2 bases and J 9 bases, leaving 18 bases between the germline ends. Looked up from germline, CDR1 is WNHNN and CDR2 is SYGVQD (reference sequence). This clonotype was obtained from a man between 65 and 85 years old with active or convalescent COVID-19. Sequencing was done on a sample of peripheral blood. V and J are TRBV10-1 and TRBJ2-3; a weak D match, TRBD2 (6 bases). The CDR3: CASSEGGARLRTQYF. The DNA for the CDR3 is TGCGCCAGCAGTGAGGGAGGGGCCCGGTTGAGGACGCAGTATTTT.